The entry below gives a single TCR beta chain sequence along with its context. Its antigen is unknown. Unique molecular identifiers featured in how the TCRbeta library was prepared. TCRdb used MiXCR to reprocess the PCR reads, holding one entry per CDR3 protein. Altogether about 580,000 distinct CDR3 sequences are present, under 30% being singletons, with the ten largest covering roughly 14%. The data were obtained in a study of T-cell reconstitution after alpha-beta-depleted transplantation in children. Study conclusions and caveats: Newly made T cells mostly supplied T-cell counts and diversity one year after transplant. The study reportedly traced alpha-beta T cells about two months after transplant to several hundred expanded graft clones. Day-60 TCRbeta diversity that was high in some patients was derived from surviving recipient T cells and thymic progenitors.

The CDR3 covers 17 residues. V shed 1 base and J shed 1 base, with 16 bases lying between them. CDR1 DFQATT and CDR2 SNEGSKA come from the germline V gene (reference sequence). The TCR originated in a boy less than two years old who had a stem cell transplant for acute myeloid leukemia, so the T cells may come from the graft donor. Sequenced material: PBMCs, mostly from graft donor cells, taken 360 days after TCRalphabeta/CD19-depleted stem cell transplant. V is TRBV20-1 and J is TRBJ1-4; possible D gene TRBD1, 5 bases. CDR3: CSARAPNGGGTNEKLFF. DNA of the CDR3: TGCAGTGCTAGAGCCCCGAATGGGGGTGGAACTAATGAAAAACTGTTTTTT.